The source of this T cell receptor beta chain is a study of blood T cell repertoires in COVID-19. Whole-study context: The samples span acute and convalescent COVID-19 from the United States, Italy and Spain.

In the original processing: Estimates of nucleated cell counts were drawn from the amplification of reference gene primers. Data came from immunoSEQ multiplex PCR; TCRdb stores just in-frame clones and leaves some out. V and J calls and clone size follow that table, whereas D and trimming were derived from the DNA. The table has approximately 140,000 clones, around nine tenths seen once. This CDR3 spans 13 amino acids. J lost 4 bases, V lost 2 bases, and 3 bases had no gene match. Looked up from germline, CDR1 is GTSNPN and CDR2 is SVGIG (reference sequence). Sequencing was performed on peripheral blood. V usage is TRBV30 and J usage is TRBJ1-1, with 8 positions matching TRBD1. The sequence was collected from a human donor in a cohort sampled during active COVID-19. As DNA, the CDR3 is TGTGCCTGGAGTCGACAGGGGACCACTGAAGCTTTCTTT. This translates into CAWSRQGTTEAFF.